This TCR beta chain was sequenced for a study of OX40 agonist ivuxolimab in advanced cancers. Study information: Recorded diagnoses for dose-escalation patients were hepatocellular carcinoma, melanoma, renal cell or head and neck cancer. Overall study results and limits: Among the lowest levels of clonal expansion were found in partial responders at 0.1-3.0 mg/kg. Circulating CD4+ and CD8+ T cells showed clonal expansion by week 6 at 0.1 to 3.0 mg/kg.

Method: immunoSEQ multiplex PCR; TCRdb's copy keeps in-frame clones and lacks some. The repertoire holds about 69,000 clones, around 90% seen once, with approximately 2.6% in the top ten. Of note for this clone: Its cognate antigen is unknown.

Autoimmune disease history or systemic immunosuppression barred patients. The material was CD4+ or CD8+ T cells sorted from blood, obtained in a trial of the OX40 agonist ivuxolimab. This clonotype originated in an adult with an advanced solid tumor such as melanoma, head and neck, liver or kidney cancer.

DNA for the CDR3: TGTGCCAGCTCGGGAGGGAGCTCCTACGAGCAGTACTTC. This sequence encodes CASSGGSSYEQYF. The genes are TRBV18 and TRBJ2-7, with 7 bases aligning to TRBD2. V lost 6 bases to trimming and J lost 0 bases; unmatched junction nucleotides: 2. The CDR3 totals 13 residues. Germline V gene data show CDR1 as KGHSH and CDR2 as LQKENI.